This T cell receptor (beta chain) was sequenced for a study of blood T cell repertoires in COVID-19. The wider study: Acute-phase and convalescent COVID-19 samples originated in the United States, Italy and Spain.

The CDR3 is made up of 13 amino acids. Trimming took off 0 bases at V and 8 bases at J, with 7 bases between the two ends. Looked up from germline, CDR1 is SEHNR and CDR2 is FQNEAQ (reference sequence). The repertoire was sequenced with immunoSEQ multiplex PCR; TCRdb's copy has only in-frame clones and lacks some. The sample includes about 70,000 clones, 80% of them seen just once. This TCR came from a man between 65 and 85 years old who had recovered from COVID-19. The gene calls are TRBV7-9 and TRBJ1-4, with D tentatively TRBD1 (5 bases). The sequenced material came from peripheral blood. The CDR3 DNA is TGTGCCAGCAGCTTAGCGGCAGGGGAAAAACTGTTTTTT. This codes for CASSLAAGEKLFF.